This T cell receptor beta chain was profiled in a study of T-cell reconstitution after alpha-beta-depleted transplantation in children. Molecular barcoding with unique molecular identifiers was used for the TCRbeta library. TCRdb processed the PCR reads anew with MiXCR; each CDR3 protein has one entry. Of 750,000 to 950,000 distinct CDR3 sequences in the sample, roughly 15% were seen once. Whole-study findings and limits: Diversity and T-cell counts at one year after transplant derived mostly from new T cells.

This clonotype was observed at least ten times. Antigen: not known. The sequence was obtained from a male patient younger than 18 who had a stem cell transplant for acute lymphoblastic leukemia, so the T cells may come from the graft donor. The material was PBMCs, mostly from graft donor cells, obtained 360 days after TCRalphabeta/CD19-depleted stem cell transplant.

CDR3 DNA sequence: TGCAGTGCTAGCCCCAATCCATGGGTTTCCTTCTCCTACGAGCAGTACTTC. Its translation: CSASPNPWVSFSYEQYF. The genes are TRBV20-1 and TRBJ2-7; the D is unclear. Germline CDR1 reads DFQATT; CDR2 reads SNEGSKA (reference sequence). V was pared by 3 bases and J by 0 bases, with 21 bases between. The CDR3 sequence is 17 residues long.